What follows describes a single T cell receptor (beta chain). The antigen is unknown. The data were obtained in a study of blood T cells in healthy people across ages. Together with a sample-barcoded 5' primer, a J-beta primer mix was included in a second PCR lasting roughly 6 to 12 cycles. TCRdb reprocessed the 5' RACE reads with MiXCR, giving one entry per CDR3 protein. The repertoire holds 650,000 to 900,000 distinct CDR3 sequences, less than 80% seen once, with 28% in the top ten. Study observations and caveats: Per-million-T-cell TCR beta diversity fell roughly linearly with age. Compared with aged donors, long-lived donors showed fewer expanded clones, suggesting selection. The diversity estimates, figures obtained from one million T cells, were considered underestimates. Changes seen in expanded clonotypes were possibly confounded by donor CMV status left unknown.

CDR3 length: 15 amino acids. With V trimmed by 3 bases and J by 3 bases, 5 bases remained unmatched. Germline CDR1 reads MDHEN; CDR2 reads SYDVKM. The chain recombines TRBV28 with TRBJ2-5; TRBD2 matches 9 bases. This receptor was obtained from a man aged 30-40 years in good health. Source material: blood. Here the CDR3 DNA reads TGTGCCAGCAGTTTTCGCGGGGGGGCCGAAGAGACCCAGTACTTC. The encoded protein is CASSFRGGAEETQYF.